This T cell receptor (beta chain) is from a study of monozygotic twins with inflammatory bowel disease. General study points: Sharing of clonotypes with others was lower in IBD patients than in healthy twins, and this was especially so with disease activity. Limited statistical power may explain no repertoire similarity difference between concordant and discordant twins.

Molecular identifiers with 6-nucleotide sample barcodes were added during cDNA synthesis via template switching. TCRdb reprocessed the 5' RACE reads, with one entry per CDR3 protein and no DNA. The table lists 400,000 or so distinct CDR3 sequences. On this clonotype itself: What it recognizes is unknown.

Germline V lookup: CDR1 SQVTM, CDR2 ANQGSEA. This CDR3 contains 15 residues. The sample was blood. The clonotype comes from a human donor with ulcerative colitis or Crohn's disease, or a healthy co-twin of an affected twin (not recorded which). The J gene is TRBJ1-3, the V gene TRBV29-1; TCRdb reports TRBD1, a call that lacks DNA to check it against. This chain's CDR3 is CSVGGGSSSGNTIYF.